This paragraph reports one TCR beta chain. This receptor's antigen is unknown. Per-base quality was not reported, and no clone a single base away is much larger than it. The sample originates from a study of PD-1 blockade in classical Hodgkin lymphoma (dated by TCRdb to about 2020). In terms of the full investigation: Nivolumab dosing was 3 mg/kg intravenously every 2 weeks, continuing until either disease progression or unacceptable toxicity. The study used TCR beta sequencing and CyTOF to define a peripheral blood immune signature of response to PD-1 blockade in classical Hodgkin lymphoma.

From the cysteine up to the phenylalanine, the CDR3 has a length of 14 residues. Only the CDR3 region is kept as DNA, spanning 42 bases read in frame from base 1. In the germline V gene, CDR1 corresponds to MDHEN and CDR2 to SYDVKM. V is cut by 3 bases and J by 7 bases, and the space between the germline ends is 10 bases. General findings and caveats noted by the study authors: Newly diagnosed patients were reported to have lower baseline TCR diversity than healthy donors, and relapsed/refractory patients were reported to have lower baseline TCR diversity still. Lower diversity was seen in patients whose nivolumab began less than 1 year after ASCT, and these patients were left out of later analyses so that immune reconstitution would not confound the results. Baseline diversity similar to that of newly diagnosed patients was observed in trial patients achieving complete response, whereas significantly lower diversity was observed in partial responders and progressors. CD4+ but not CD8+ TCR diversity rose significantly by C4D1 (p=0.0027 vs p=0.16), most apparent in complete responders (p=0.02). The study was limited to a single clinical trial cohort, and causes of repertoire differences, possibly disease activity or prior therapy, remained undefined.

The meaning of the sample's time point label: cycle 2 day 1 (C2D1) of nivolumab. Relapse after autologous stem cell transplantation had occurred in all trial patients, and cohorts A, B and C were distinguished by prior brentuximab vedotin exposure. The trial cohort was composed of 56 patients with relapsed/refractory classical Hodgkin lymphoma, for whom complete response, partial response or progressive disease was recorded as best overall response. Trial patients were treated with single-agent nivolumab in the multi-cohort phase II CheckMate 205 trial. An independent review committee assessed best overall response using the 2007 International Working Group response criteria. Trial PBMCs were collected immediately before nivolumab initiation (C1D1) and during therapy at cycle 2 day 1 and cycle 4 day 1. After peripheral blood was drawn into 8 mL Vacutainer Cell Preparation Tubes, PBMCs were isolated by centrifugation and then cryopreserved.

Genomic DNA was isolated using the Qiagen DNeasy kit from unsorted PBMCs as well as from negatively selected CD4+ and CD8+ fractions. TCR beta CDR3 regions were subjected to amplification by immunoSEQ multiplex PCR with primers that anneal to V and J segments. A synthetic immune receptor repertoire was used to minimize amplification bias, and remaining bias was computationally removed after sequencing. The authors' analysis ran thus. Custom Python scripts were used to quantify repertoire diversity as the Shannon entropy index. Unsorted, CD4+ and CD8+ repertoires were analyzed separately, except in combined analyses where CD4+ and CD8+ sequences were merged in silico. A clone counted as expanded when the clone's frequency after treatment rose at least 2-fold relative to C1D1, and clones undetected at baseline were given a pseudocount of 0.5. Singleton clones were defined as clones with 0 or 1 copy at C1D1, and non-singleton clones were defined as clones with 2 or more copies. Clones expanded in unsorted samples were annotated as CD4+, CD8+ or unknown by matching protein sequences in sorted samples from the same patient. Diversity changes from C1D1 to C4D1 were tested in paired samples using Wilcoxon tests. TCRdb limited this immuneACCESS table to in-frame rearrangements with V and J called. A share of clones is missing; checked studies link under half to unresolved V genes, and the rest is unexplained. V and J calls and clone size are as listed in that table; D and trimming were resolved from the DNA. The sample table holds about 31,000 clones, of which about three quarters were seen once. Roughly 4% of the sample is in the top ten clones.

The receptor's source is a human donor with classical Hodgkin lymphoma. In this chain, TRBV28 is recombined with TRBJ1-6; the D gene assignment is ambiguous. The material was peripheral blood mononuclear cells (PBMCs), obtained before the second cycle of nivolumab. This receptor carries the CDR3 CASSLPHLNSPLHF. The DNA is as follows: TGTGCCAGCAGTTTGCCACACTTGAATTCACCCCTCCACTTT.